This T cell receptor (beta chain) is drawn from a study of shared clonotypes between healthy human individuals. Study details: Each donor's CD4 naive and CD4 memory cells filled three plates apiece, CD8 naive two, and CD8 memory one. The study, taken as a whole, reports: Generation probabilities of non-shared clonotypes were lower (relative to those shared by all four donors).

To note about this clone: The antigen is not known.

Profiling relied on immunoSEQ multiplex PCR, and the TCRdb table lists in-frame clones only, not all of them. The sample has a few million clones, 95% seen once. Donors were healthy HIV-negative adults without recently reported acute infections or vaccinations. The clonotype was recovered from a man aged 18 to 29 in good health. The sequencing sample was made of naive CD4+ T cells sorted from blood. Specified subset: CD45RA+ positively selected.

The CDR3 DNA reads as TGTGCCAGCAGCTTAAAATTCTTCGGTATAGGGGACACCCTCTATAGCAATCAGCCCCAGCATTTT. The encoded protein is CASSLKFFGIGDTLYSNQPQHF. V is TRBV7-8 and J is TRBJ1-5; tentative D call: TRBD1 (6 bases). The CDR3 has 22 amino acids. V was trimmed by 2 bases and J by 0 bases, leaving 29 bases between them. CDR1 is SGHVS and CDR2 is FQNEAQ in the germline V gene.